Each of the 10 T cell receptor beta chains below was sequenced from the same sample in a study of glioma-infiltrating T cells. The iRepertoire nested amplicon-rescue multiplex PCR amplified TCR alpha and beta CDR3s from RNA. TCRdb re-derived calls from the multiplex PCR reads in MiXCR, one entry per CDR3 protein. There are roughly 40,000 distinct CDR3 sequences in the sample; 20% to 25% occur only once, and 5% to 8% lies in the top ten. Material: glioma tissue, nonneoplastic brain tissue, or PBMCs (not recorded which). All receptors come from a human donor with low-grade glioma or glioblastoma, undergoing nonglioma brain surgery, or in good health (not recorded which).

This clonotype was detected a few times. This chain connects TRBV20-1 to TRBJ2-3; the match to TRBD2 covers 9 bases. CDR1 DFQATT and CDR2 SNEGSKA come from the germline V gene (reference sequence). The V segment lost 6 bases and the J segment 3 bases; nucleotides outside the gene matches: 4. The CDR3 runs to 13 residues. The CDR3 DNA reads as TGCAGTGCAGCGGGGGGAAAAACAGATACGCAGTATTTT. It specifies CSAAGGKTDTQYF.

This clonotype was recorded many times. This rearrangement joins TRBV4-1 to TRBJ2-7; D is unclear. Germline V gene data show CDR1 as MGHRA and CDR2 as YSYEKL. The CDR3 is 16 residues long. V gave up 0 bases and J gave up 4 bases, with 16 bases separating them. The CDR3 region is CASSQESSAYLYEQYF. The CDR3 DNA is TGCGCCAGCAGCCAAGAGTCATCGGCTTACCTATACGAGCAGTACTTC.

This clonotype occurred many times. The J gene is TRBJ2-5, the V gene TRBV20-1; a possible D gene is TRBD2 (6 bases). CDR1 and CDR2 from the germline V gene are DFQATT and SNEGSKA (reference sequence). The CDR3 is 15 residues long. Trimming stripped 0 bases from V and 2 bases from J, with 13 bases between. CDR3 nucleotides: TGCAGTGCTAGAGATGGGGCTAGCGATCAAGAGACCCAGTACTTC. This encodes CSARDGASDQETQYF.

The rearrangement links TRBV6-2 or TRBV6-3 to TRBJ2-3; 7 bases line up with TRBD1. This CDR3 is 17 amino acids long. Germline V gene data show CDR1 as MNHEY and CDR2 as SVGEGT. The CDR3 nucleotides are TGTGTTAGCAGCTGCAACCAGGGACAGTCAGGTTTAGATACGCAGTATTTT. Protein: CVSSCNQGQSGLDTQYF.

This clonotype was counted at least ten times. V is TRBV7-8 and J is TRBJ1-1; D unresolved. V lost 5 bases and J lost 1, with 20 bases in between. Germline assignment: CDR1 SGHVS and CDR2 FQNEAQ. The CDR3 loop spans 17 amino acids. Written as DNA, the CDR3 is TGTGCCAGCAGCCCGTCGAATGGCCAGGAAAGGAACACTGAAGCTTTCTTT. This encodes CASSPSNGQERNTEAFF.

V is TRBV13 and J is TRBJ1-5; TRBD1 aligns across 9 bases. This CDR3 contains 14 residues. Germline CDR1 reads PRHDT; CDR2 reads FYEKMQ (reference sequence). V gave up 4 bases and J gave up 7 bases; unmatched junction bases: 5. The CDR3 sequence: CASSSGTGSQPQHF. CDR3 DNA: TGTGCCAGCAGCTCTGGGACAGGGAGCCAGCCCCAGCATTTT.

In this sample, this clonotype is medium-sized. V usage is TRBV6-2 or TRBV6-3 and J usage is TRBJ2-1, with TRBD2 identical over 7 bases. J lost 3 bases, V lost 8 bases, and 4 bases had no gene match. Germline CDR1 MNHEY, CDR2 SVGEGT. This CDR3 is 13 amino acids long. CDR3 DNA: TGTGCCAGCGGAGAGCGGGACTACAATGAGCAGTTCTTC. The encoded protein is CASGERDYNEQFF.

A note on this clonotype: Mismatch with germline at one junction end may stem from a read error. J is TRBJ1-1 and V is TRBV28, with a possible D match to TRBD1 (5 bases). The length of the CDR3 is 16 residues. Per the germline V gene, CDR1 is MDHEN and CDR2 is SYDVKM. Here the CDR3 DNA reads TGTGCCCGCAGTCCCCAAAGATGGGGGAGGAACACTGAAGCTTTCTTT. Translation: CARSPQRWGRNTEAFF. The whole variable domain, filled in from reference TRBV28 and TRBJ1-1, reads DVKVTQSSRYLVKRTGEKVFLECVQDMDHENMFWYRQDPGLGLRLIYFSYDVKMKEKGDIPEGYSVSREKKERFSLILESASTNQTSMYLCARSPQRWGRNTEAFFGQGTRLTVV.

Concerning this clonotype: This may stem from a read error, because a much larger clone lies one nucleotide away. This CDR3 is missing its conserved last phenylalanine or tryptophan, likely due to a read error. The J gene is TRBJ2-5, the V gene TRBV5-4; 7 bases align to TRBD1. V was pared by 4 bases and J by 5 bases, with 5 bases of the junction left unmatched. This CDR3 has 13 residues. Per germline, CDR1 SGHNT and CDR2 YYREEE (reference sequence). CDR3 protein: CASSSLQGETQYL. The CDR3 DNA reads as TGTGCCAGCAGCAGTTTACAGGGGGAGACCCAGTACTTA.

To note about this clonotype: This may be a read error: a much more frequent sequence differs by one nucleotide. This sequence joins TRBV20-1 and TRBJ1-1; a possible D gene is TRBD1 (5 bases). The CDR3 consists of 13 residues. CDR1 and CDR2 from the germline V gene are DFQATT and SNEGSKA (reference sequence). V gave up 0 bases and J gave up 3 bases, with 8 bases separating them. CDR3 residues: CSARDAGHTEAFF. In DNA, the CDR3 is TGCAGTGCTAGAGATGCGGGGCACACTGAAGCTTTCTTT.